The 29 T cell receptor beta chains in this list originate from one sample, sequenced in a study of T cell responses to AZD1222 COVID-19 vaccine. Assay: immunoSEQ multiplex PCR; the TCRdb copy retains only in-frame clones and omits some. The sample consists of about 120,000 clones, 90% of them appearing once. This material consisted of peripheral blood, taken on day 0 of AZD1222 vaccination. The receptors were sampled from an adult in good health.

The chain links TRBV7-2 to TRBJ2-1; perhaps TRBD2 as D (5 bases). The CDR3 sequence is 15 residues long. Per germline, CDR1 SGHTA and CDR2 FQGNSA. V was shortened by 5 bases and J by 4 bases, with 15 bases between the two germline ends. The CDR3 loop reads CASSLAGPRYNEQFF. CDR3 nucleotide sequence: TGTGCCAGCAGCCTGGCGGGCCCTCGGTACAATGAGCAGTTCTTC.

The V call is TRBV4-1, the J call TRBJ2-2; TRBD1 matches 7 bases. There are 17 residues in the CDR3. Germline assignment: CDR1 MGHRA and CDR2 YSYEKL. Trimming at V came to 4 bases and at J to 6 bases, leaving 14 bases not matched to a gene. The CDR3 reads CASSLPGQQQVAGELFF. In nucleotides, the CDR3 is TGCGCCAGCAGCCTTCCGGGACAGCAACAAGTAGCCGGGGAGCTGTTTTTT.

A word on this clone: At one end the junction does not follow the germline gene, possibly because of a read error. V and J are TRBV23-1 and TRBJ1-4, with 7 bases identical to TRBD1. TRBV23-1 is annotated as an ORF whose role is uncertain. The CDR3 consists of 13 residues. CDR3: CASTQQGLGKLFF. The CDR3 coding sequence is TGCGCCAGCACTCAACAGGGGCTCGGAAAACTGTTTTTT.

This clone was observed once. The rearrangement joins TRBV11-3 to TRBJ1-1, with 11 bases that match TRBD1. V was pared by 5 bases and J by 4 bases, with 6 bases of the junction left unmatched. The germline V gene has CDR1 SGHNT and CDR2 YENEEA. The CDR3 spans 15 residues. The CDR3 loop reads CASSPGGQGGTEAFF. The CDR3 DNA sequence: TGTGCCAGCAGCCCCGGGGGACAGGGGGGCACTGAAGCTTTCTTT.

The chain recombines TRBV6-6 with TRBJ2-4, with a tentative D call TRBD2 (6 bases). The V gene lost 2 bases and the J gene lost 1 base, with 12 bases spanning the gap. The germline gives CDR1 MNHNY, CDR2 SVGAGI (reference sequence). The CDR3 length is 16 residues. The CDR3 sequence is CASSYRREPAKNIQYF. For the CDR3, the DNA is TGTGCCAGCAGTTACAGGAGGGAGCCCGCCAAAAACATTCAGTACTTC.

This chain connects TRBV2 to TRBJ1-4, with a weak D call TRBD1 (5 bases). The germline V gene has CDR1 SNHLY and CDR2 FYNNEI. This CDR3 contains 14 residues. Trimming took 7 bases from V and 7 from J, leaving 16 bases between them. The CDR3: CASIAGTPPEKLFF. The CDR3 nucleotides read TGTGCCAGCATAGCAGGGACGCCGCCTGAAAAACTGTTTTTT.

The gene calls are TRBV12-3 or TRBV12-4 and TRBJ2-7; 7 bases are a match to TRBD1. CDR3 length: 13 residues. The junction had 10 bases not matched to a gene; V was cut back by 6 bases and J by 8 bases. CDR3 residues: CASSRQGRGQQYF. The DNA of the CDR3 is TGTGCCAGCAGCCGACAGGGTCGGGGACAGCAGTACTTC.

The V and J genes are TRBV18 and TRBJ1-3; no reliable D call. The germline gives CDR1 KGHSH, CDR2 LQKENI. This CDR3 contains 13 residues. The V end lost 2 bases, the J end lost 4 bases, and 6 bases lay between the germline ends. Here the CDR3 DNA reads TGTGCCAGCTCACCAGATGAAGGAAACACCATATATTTT. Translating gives CASSPDEGNTIYF. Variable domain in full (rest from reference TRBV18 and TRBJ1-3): NAGVMQNPRHLVRRRGQEARLRCSPMKGHSHVYWYRQLPEEGLKFMVYLQKENIIDESGMPKERFSAEFPKEGPSILRIQQVVRGDSAAYFCASSPDEGNTIYFGEGSWLTVV.

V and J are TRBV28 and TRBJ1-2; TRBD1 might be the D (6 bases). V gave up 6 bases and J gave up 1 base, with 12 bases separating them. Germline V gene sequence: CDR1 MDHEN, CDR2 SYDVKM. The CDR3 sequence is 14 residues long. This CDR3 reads CASSPTGLNYGYTF. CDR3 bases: TGTGCCAGCAGCCCGACAGGACTTAACTATGGCTACACCTTC.

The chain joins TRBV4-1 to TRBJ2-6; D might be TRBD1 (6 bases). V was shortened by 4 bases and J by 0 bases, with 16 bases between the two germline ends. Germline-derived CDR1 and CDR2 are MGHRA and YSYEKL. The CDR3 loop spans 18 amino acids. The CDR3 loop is CASSLELGHRSGANVLTF. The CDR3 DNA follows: TGCGCCAGCAGCCTAGAGTTGGGACACCGCTCTGGGGCCAACGTCCTGACTTTC.

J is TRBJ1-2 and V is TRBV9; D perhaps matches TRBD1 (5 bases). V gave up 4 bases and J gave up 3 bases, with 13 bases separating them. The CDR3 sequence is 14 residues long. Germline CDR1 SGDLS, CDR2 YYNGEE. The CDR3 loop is CASSPTDTYYGYTF. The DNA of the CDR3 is TGTGCCAGCAGCCCGACAGACACCTACTATGGCTACACCTTC.

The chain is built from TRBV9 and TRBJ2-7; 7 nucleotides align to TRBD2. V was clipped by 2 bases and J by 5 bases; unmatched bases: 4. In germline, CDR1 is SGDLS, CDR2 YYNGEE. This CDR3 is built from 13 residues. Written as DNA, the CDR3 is TGTGCCAGCAGCGTCGGACTAGTCCACGAGCAGTACTTC. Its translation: CASSVGLVHEQYF.

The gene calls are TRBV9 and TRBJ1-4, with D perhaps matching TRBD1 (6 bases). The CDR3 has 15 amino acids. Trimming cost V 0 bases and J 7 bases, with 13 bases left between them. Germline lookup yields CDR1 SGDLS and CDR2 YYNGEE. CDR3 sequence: CASSVAQGMGEKLFF. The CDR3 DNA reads TGTGCCAGCAGCGTAGCTCAGGGGATGGGTGAAAAACTGTTTTTT.

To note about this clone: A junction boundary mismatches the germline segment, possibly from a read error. The CDR3: CASSLDPPDRVAGYTF. CDR3 sequence (DNA): TGTGCTAGCAGCTTAGATCCCCCGGACAGGGTCGCTGGCTACACCTTC. This chain uses TRBV7-7 with TRBJ1-2; 8 bases map to TRBD1. This CDR3 spans 16 amino acids. The germline V gene encodes CDR1 SSHAT and CDR2 FNYEAQ (reference sequence).

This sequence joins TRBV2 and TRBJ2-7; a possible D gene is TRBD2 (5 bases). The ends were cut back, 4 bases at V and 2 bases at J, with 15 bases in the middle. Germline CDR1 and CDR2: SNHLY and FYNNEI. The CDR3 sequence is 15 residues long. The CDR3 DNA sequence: TGTGCCAGCAGTGGCTCTACGGCGAGGGCCTACGAGCAGTACTTC. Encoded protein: CASSGSTARAYEQYF.

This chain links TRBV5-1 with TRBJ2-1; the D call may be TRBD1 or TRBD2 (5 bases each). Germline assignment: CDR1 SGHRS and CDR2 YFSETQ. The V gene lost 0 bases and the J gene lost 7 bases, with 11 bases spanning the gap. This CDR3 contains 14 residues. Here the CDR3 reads CASSLDWGMNEQFF. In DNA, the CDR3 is TGCGCCAGCAGCTTGGACTGGGGGATGAATGAGCAGTTCTTC.

CDR3 sequence reads: CASSRRNSEKLFF. In DNA form, the CDR3 reads TGTGCCAGCAGCCGACGGAACAGCGAAAAACTGTTTTTT. This sequence joins TRBV13 and TRBJ1-4, with D unclear. Germline V gives CDR1 PRHDT, CDR2 FYEKMQ (reference sequence). This CDR3 comprises 13 residues. V was shortened by 5 bases and J by 8 bases, with 12 bases between the two germline ends. The complete variable domain, with remaining parts taken from reference TRBV13 and TRBJ1-4, reads AAGVIQSPRHLIKEKRETATLKCYPIPRHDTVYWYQQGPGQDPQFLISFYEKMQSDKGSIPDRFSAQQFSDYHSELNMSSLELGDSALYFCASSRRNSEKLFFGSGTQLSVL.

DNA for the CDR3: TGTGCCAGCTCACCCAGGACTAGCGGGACGAGCTCCTACGAGCAGTACTTC. Protein sequence: CASSPRTSGTSSYEQYF. This chain uses TRBV18 with TRBJ2-7, with 12 nucleotides matching TRBD2. Germline V gene lookup returns CDR1 KGHSH and CDR2 LQKENI. The V segment lost 3 bases and the J segment 0 bases; nucleotides outside the gene matches: 6. There are 17 residues in the CDR3.

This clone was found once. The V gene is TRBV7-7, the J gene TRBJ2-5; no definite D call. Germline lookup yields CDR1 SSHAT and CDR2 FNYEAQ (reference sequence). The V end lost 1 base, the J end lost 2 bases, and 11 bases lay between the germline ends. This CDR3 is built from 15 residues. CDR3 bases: TGTGCCAGCAGCTTAGACTTAGACAAACAAGAGACCCAGTACTTC. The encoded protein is CASSLDLDKQETQYF.

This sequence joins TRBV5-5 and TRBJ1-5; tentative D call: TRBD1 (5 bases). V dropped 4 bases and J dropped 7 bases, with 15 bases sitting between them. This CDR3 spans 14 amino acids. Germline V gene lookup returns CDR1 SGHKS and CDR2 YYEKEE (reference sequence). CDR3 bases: TGTGCCAGCAGCCCAGGGACTCGGGGACAGCCCCAGCATTTT. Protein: CASSPGTRGQPQHF.

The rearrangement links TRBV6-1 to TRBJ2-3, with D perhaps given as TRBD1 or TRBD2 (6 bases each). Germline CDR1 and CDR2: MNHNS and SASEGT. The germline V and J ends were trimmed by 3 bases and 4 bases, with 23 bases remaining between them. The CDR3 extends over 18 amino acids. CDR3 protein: CASSEAAPGGGGSDTQYF. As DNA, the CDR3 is TGTGCCAGCAGTGAGGCCGCTCCTGGAGGGGGAGGTTCAGATACGCAGTATTTT.

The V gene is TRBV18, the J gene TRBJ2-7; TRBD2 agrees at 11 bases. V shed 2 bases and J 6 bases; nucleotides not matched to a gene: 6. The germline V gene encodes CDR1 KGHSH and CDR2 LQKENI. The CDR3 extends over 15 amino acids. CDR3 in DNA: TGTGCCAGCTCACCAATAGCGGGAGGGGGAGGCGAGCAGTACTTC. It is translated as CASSPIAGGGGEQYF. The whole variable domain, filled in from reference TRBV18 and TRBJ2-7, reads NAGVMQNPRHLVRRRGQEARLRCSPMKGHSHVYWYRQLPEEGLKFMVYLQKENIIDESGMPKERFSAEFPKEGPSILRIQQVVRGDSAAYFCASSPIAGGGGEQYFGPGTRLTVT.

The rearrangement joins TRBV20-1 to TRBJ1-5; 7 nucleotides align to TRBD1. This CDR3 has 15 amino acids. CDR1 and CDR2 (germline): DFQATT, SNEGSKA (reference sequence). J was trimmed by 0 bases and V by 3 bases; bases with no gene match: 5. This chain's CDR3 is CSASSGQDSNQPQHF. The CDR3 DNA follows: TGCAGTGCTAGTTCCGGACAGGATAGCAATCAGCCCCAGCATTTT.

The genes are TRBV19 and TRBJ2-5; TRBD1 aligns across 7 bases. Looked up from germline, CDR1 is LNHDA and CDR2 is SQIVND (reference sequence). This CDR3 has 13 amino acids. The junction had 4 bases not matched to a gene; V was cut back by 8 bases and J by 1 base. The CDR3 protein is CASGQVRQETQYF. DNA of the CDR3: TGTGCCAGTGGACAGGTCCGCCAAGAGACCCAGTACTTC.

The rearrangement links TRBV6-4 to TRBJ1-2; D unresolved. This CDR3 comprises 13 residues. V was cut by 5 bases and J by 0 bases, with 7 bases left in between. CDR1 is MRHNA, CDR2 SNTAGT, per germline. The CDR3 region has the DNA TGTGCCAGCAGTCCAGCTCCTAACTATGGCTACACCTTC. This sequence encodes CASSPAPNYGYTF.

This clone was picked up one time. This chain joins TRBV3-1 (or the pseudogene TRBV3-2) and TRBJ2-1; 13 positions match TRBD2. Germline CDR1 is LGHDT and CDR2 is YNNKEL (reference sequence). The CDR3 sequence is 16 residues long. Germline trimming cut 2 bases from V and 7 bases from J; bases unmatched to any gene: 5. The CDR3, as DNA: TGTGCCAGCAGCCAAAGACTAGCGGGAGGTCGGAATGAGCAGTTCTTC. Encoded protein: CASSQRLAGGRNEQFF.

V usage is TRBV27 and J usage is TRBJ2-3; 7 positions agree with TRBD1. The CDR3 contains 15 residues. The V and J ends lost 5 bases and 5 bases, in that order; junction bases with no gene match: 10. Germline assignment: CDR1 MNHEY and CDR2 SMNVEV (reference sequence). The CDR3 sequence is CASSAVTGFGDTQYF. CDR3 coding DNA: TGTGCCAGCAGTGCCGTGACAGGGTTTGGAGATACGCAGTATTTT.

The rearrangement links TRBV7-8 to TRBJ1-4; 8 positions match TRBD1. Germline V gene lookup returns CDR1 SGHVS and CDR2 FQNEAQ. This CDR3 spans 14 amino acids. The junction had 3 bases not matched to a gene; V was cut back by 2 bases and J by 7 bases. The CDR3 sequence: CASSLQGAIEKLFF. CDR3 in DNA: TGTGCCAGCAGCTTACAGGGGGCGATTGAAAAACTGTTTTTT.

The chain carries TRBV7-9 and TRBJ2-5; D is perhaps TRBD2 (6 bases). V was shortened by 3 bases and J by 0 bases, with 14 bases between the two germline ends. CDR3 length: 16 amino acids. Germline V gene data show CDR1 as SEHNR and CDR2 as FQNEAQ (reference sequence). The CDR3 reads CASSLGTAGYQETQYF. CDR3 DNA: TGTGCCAGCAGCTTGGGGACGGCGGGGTACCAAGAGACCCAGTACTTC.